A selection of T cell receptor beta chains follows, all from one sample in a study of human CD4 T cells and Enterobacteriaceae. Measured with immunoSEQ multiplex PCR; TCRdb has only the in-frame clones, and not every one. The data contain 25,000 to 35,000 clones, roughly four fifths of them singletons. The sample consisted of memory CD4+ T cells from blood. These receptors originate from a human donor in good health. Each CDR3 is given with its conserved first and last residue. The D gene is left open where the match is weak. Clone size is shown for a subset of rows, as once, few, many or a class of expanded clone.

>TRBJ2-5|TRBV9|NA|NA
CASSVEGYQETQYF
TGTGCCAGCAGCGTAGAGGGGTACCAAGAGACCCAGTACTTC
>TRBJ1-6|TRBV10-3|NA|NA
CAICRSLGNSPLHF
TGTGCCATCTGTCGATCACTGGGTAATTCACCCCTCCACTTT
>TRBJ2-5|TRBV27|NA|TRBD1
CAGIRDRGRLGKQTQYF
TGTGCCGGTATCCGGGACAGGGGGCGCCTCGGCAAGCAGACCCAGTACTTC
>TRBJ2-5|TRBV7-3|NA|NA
CASSRNSQETQYF
TGTGCCAGCAGCCGTAACTCACAAGAGACCCAGTACTTC
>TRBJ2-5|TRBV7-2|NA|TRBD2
CASSIRTSRFSETQYF
TGTGCCAGCAGCATACGGACTAGCCGCTTTTCGGAGACCCAGTACTTC
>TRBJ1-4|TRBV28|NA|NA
CASSLRGEKLFF
TGTGCCAGCAGTTTAAGGGGGGAAAAACTGTTTTTT
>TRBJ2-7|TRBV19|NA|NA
CASSIGGTYRYEQYF
TGTGCCAGTAGTATAGGCGGGACATACCGCTACGAGCAGTACTTC
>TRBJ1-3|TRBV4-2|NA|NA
CASSQQPGLSGNTIYF
TGTGCCAGCAGCCAACAACCGGGACTTTCTGGAAACACCATATATTTT
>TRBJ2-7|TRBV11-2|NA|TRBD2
CATRIAGDRYEQYF
TGTGCCACACGAATAGCGGGGGATAGGTACGAGCAGTACTTC
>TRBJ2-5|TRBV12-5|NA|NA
CASGLGQVGETQYF
TGTGCTAGTGGTTTGGGCCAAGTGGGGGAGACCCAGTACTTC
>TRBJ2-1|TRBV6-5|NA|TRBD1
CAAPARDRGNNEQFF
TGTGCCGCCCCGGCTCGGGACAGGGGCAACAATGAGCAGTTCTTC
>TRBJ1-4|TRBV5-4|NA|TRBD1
CASSFQTGTGIEKLFF
TGTGCCAGCAGCTTTCAGACCGGGACAGGGATCGAAAAACTGTTTTTT
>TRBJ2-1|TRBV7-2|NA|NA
CASSLSRDGFSYNEQFF
TGTGCCAGCAGCTTGTCCCGCGACGGGTTCTCTTACAATGAGCAGTTCTTC
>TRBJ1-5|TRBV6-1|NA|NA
CASSEARGERQPQHF
TGTGCCAGCAGTGAAGCGCGGGGGGAAAGGCAGCCCCAGCATTTT
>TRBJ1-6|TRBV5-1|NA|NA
CASSLPGDGSPLHF
TGCGCCAGCAGCTTGCCAGGGGACGGATCACCCCTCCACTTT
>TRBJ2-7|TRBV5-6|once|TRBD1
CASSSLGQISYEQYF
TGTGCCAGCAGCTCTTTGGGACAGATCTCCTACGAGCAGTACTTC
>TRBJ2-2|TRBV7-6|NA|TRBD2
CASSLETSGRYGGELFF
TGTGCCAGCAGCTTAGAGACTAGCGGGAGATATGGCGGGGAGCTGTTTTTT
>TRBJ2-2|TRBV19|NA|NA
CASSIERPTTGELFF
TGTGCCAGTAGTATAGAACGTCCGACCACCGGGGAGCTGTTTTTT